The 19 T cell receptor beta chains reported below all come from one sample, sequenced in a study of shared clonotypes between healthy human individuals. Produced via immunoSEQ multiplex PCR; TCRdb's table is partial and in-frame only. Among over a million clones listed, about 98.5% were seen once. Sample: naive CD4+ T cells sorted from blood. Subset reported: CD45RA+ positively selected. The origin of the receptors is a man aged 25 to 45 in good health.

Comments on this clone: Different DNA sequences within this sample yield the same CDR3. The J gene is TRBJ2-7, the V gene TRBV5-1, with 8 positions matching TRBD1. Germline V gene data show CDR1 as SGHRS and CDR2 as YFSETQ. This CDR3 spans 14 amino acids. With V trimmed by 0 bases and J by 3 bases, 2 bases remained unmatched. For the CDR3, the DNA is TGCGCCAGCAGCTTGGGTGGGACAGGCTACGAGCAGTACTTC. This encodes CASSLGGTGYEQYF.

This chain links TRBV28 with TRBJ2-1; a weak D match, TRBD2 (6 bases). Trimming cost V 7 bases and J 9 bases, with 25 bases left between them. This CDR3 is 16 amino acids long. Germline loops: CDR1 MDHEN, CDR2 SYDVKM. CDR3 in amino acids: CASNSFLRESRVEQFF. The CDR3 DNA follows: TGTGCCAGCAACTCCTTCTTACGGGAGAGTAGAGTTGAGCAGTTCTTC.

V and J are TRBV7-2 and TRBJ2-5, with 11 bases matching TRBD2. CDR3 length: 16 amino acids. Germline CDR1 and CDR2: SGHTA and FQGNSA. V lost 5 bases, J lost 5 bases, and 10 bases stayed unmatched. In DNA, the CDR3 is TGTGCCAGCAGCCAGGAGCCTAGCGGGAGGTTGGAGACCCAGTACTTC. Its translation: CASSQEPSGRLETQYF.

The genes are TRBV11-2 and TRBJ1-5; D not certain. V was trimmed by 5 bases and J by 4 bases, leaving 12 bases between them. Germline V CDR1 and CDR2: SGHAT, FQNNGV. This CDR3 has 14 residues. CDR3 coding DNA: TGTGCCAGCAGCCCGGACCCGAATAATCAGCCCCAGCATTTT. Its translation: CASSPDPNNQPQHF.

This rearrangement joins TRBV4-1 to TRBJ2-3; TRBD1 matches at 7 bases. Germline trimming cut 3 bases from V and 2 bases from J; bases unmatched to any gene: 14. Germline V gene data show CDR1 as MGHRA and CDR2 as YSYEKL. The CDR3 sequence is 18 residues long. The CDR3 DNA reads TGCGCCAGCAGCCAGGCACCGAGGGGGCGAGGGGACACAGATACGCAGTATTTT. It specifies CASSQAPRGRGDTDTQYF.

The chain uses TRBV15 and TRBJ1-2; no reliable D call. This CDR3 comprises 15 residues. From germline, CDR1 is LNHNV and CDR2 YYDKDF (reference sequence). V was clipped by 0 bases and J by 6 bases, with 14 bases between them. DNA of the CDR3: TGTGCCACCAGCAGAGATCGCGGAGGACCGGATGGCTACACCTTC. Its protein product is CATSRDRGGPDGYTF. Drawing the rest from reference TRBV15 and TRBJ1-2, the complete variable domain is DAMVIQNPRYQVTQFGKPVTLSCSQTLNHNVMYWYQQKSSQAPKLLFHYYDKDFNNEADTPDNFQSRRPNTSFCFLDIRSPGLGDTAMYLCATSRDRGGPDGYTFGSGTRLTVV.

J is TRBJ2-7 and V is TRBV5-4, with D possibly matching TRBD2 (7 bases). Trimming took off 4 bases at V and 6 bases at J, with 20 bases between the two ends. Germline values: CDR1 SGHNT, CDR2 YYREEE (reference sequence). This CDR3 is built from 15 residues. CDR3 DNA: TGTGCCAGCAGCACCCAGGGGCGGGAGTTGTCCGAGCAGTACTTC. It specifies CASSTQGRELSEQYF.

Regarding this clone: The sample carries other DNA sequences with the same CDR3. The chain recombines TRBV5-1 with TRBJ2-7, with D perhaps matching TRBD2 (6 bases). This CDR3 spans 11 amino acids. Germline lookup yields CDR1 SGHRS and CDR2 YFSETQ. The V end was cut by 5 bases, the J end by 4 bases, with 7 bases between. CDR3 sequence reads: CASSSGYEQYF. Here the CDR3 DNA reads TGCGCCAGCAGTAGCGGTTACGAGCAGTACTTC.

The J gene is TRBJ2-7, the V gene TRBV28, with D possibly matching TRBD2 (5 bases). Germline V CDR1 and CDR2: MDHEN, SYDVKM. This CDR3 spans 12 amino acids. V was clipped by 10 bases and J by 0 bases, with 10 bases between them. CDR3 nucleotide sequence: TGTGCCACCCTCCGGGACTCCTACGAGCAGTACTTC. The encoded protein is CATLRDSYEQYF.

This chain connects TRBV4-2 to TRBJ2-1; D is unclear. Deletions cut 4 bases from V and 6 bases from J, with 4 bases between. The CDR3 is 11 residues long. Germline V gene data show CDR1 as LGHNA and CDR2 as YNFKEQ. CDR3 residues: CASSPFNEQFF. The CDR3 nucleotides read TGTGCCAGCAGCCCTTTCAATGAGCAGTTCTTC.

This clone was seen just once. V is TRBV19 and J is TRBJ2-7, with D unresolved. V gave up 2 bases and J gave up 0 bases, with 11 bases separating them. The CDR3 covers 15 residues. Germline V lookup: CDR1 LNHDA, CDR2 SQIVND (reference sequence). CDR3 residues: CASSISLGDSYEQYF. The CDR3 coding sequence is TGTGCCAGTAGTATAAGTTTGGGCGACTCCTACGAGCAGTACTTC.

V and J are TRBV7-9 and TRBJ1-1; perhaps TRBD1 as D (6 bases). Germline CDR1 reads SEHNR; CDR2 reads FQNEAQ (reference sequence). Deletions cut 2 bases from V and 7 bases from J, with 20 bases between. This CDR3 contains 16 residues. The CDR3 sequence is CASSLRAVVEGDEAFF. Here the CDR3 DNA reads TGTGCCAGCAGCTTAAGGGCGGTGGTAGAGGGGGATGAAGCTTTCTTT.

The chain combines TRBV5-1 with TRBJ2-5; D perhaps matches TRBD2 (5 bases). Trimming left V 0 bases short and J 5 bases short, with 11 bases between. Germline CDR1 reads SGHRS; CDR2 reads YFSETQ. CDR3 size: 14 residues. CDR3 in DNA: TGCGCCAGCAGCTTGGATAGGAGGTCCGAGACCCAGTACTTC. The encoded protein is CASSLDRRSETQYF.

The V gene is TRBV6-4, the J gene TRBJ1-5, with a possible D match to TRBD1 (6 bases). The germline V gene encodes CDR1 MRHNA and CDR2 SNTAGT. The ends were cut back, 8 bases at V and 6 bases at J, with 17 bases in the middle. This CDR3 has 14 amino acids. The CDR3: CASPPSGEGQPQHF. The CDR3 DNA is TGTGCCAGCCCACCTTCAGGGGAAGGTCAGCCCCAGCATTTT.

V usage is TRBV7-2 and J usage is TRBJ1-1; D unresolved. The CDR3 contains 13 residues. Trimming cost V 0 bases and J 11 bases, with 13 bases left between them. CDR1 is SGHTA and CDR2 is FQGNSA in the germline V gene. CDR3 in DNA: TGTGCCAGCAGCTTAGCAAACAGCCCTGGGGCTTTCTTT. This translates into CASSLANSPGAFF.

This chain uses TRBV19 with TRBJ2-5; a possible D gene is TRBD2 (5 bases). Germline-derived CDR1 and CDR2 are LNHDA and SQIVND (reference sequence). The CDR3 runs to 17 residues. V lost 2 bases and J 1 base, leaving 17 bases between the germline ends. The CDR3 DNA reads as TGTGCCAGTAGTATAACCCTGTCACGGGGAATCCAAGAGACCCAGTACTTC. This gives the protein CASSITLSRGIQETQYF.

A word on this clone: Different DNA sequences within this sample yield the same CDR3. The chain links TRBV18 to TRBJ2-5, with TRBD2 matching 7 bases. The CDR3 spans 13 residues. Germline CDR1 and CDR2: KGHSH and LQKENI. V was pared by 2 bases and J by 3 bases, with 0 bases of the junction left unmatched. CDR3 nucleotides: TGTGCCAGCTCACCAACTAGCGAAGAGACCCAGTACTTC. Its protein product is CASSPTSEETQYF.

The V and J genes are TRBV7-2 and TRBJ2-3, with 7 bases lining up with TRBD2. Looked up from germline, CDR1 is SGHTA and CDR2 is FQGNSA. This CDR3 region has 14 residues. The junction had 6 bases not matched to a gene; V was cut back by 5 bases and J by 4 bases. The CDR3 here is CASSRSAGADTQYF. The CDR3 DNA reads TGTGCCAGCAGCCGCTCGGCGGGAGCAGATACGCAGTATTTT.

This chain connects TRBV11-2 to TRBJ1-2; tentative D call: TRBD1 (5 bases). CDR1 and CDR2 from the germline V gene are SGHAT and FQNNGV. This CDR3 is 14 amino acids long. The V gene lost 1 base and the J gene lost 5 bases, with 11 bases spanning the gap. DNA of the CDR3: TGTGCCAGCAGCTTAGGGGGGACCACATATGGCTACACCTTC. It encodes CASSLGGTTYGYTF. Drawing the rest from reference TRBV11-2 and TRBJ1-2, the complete variable domain is EAGVAQSPRYKIIEKRQSVAFWCNPISGHATLYWYQQILGQGPKLLIQFQNNGVVDDSQLPKDRFSAERLKGVDSTLKIQPAKLEDSAVYLCASSLGGTTYGYTFGSGTRLTVV.